The clone carrying this T cell receptor (beta chain) was detected only once. A CD45RA-negative memory subset and a CD45RA+ naive subset were separated from the CD4+ cells. Only in-frame clones appear in the TCRdb table, and some are missing; sequencing was by immunoSEQ multiplex PCR. The repertoire includes millions of clones, roughly 94% of them detected once, and approximately 0.13% sits in the top ten. The data derive from a study of shared clonotypes between healthy human individuals. Study as a whole: Contributing individuals were a couple of females and three males aged 18 to 49.

The germline CDR1 and CDR2 sequences are MDHEN and SYDVKM. This CDR3 has 19 residues. With V trimmed by 2 bases and J by 0 bases, 9 bases remained unmatched. The chain is built from TRBV28 and TRBJ2-3; TRBD2 matches 12 bases. Sequenced: naive CD4+ T cells sorted from blood. Subset defined: CD45RA+ positively selected. The sequence was collected from a man between 18 and 29 years old in good health. This CDR3 reads CASSLGRPSGRASTDTQYF. As DNA, the CDR3 is TGTGCCAGCAGTTTAGGCCGGCCTAGCGGGAGGGCTAGCACAGATACGCAGTATTTT.